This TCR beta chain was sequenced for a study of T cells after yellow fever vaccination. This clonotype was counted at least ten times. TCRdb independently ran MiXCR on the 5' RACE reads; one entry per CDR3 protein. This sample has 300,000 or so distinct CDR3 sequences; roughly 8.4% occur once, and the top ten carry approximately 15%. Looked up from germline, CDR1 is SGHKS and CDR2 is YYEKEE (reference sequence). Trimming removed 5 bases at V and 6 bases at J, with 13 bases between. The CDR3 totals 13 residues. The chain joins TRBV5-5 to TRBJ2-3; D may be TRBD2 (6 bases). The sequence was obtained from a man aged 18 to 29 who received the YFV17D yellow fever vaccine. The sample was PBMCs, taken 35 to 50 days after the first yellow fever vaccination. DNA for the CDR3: TGTGCCAGCAGTTCTCCTAGCGCCGATACGCAGTATTTT. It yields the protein CASSSPSADTQYF.